This entry is about one TCR beta chain. The record originates from a study of cytomegalovirus exposure and HLA in healthy donors. The primer mix had 60 Vbeta and 13 Jbeta primers. Profiling relied on immunoSEQ multiplex PCR, and the TCRdb table lists in-frame clones only, not all of them. Of around 150,000 clones listed, about 80% were seen once; the top ten hold 9.7%. This CDR3 comprises 16 residues. Germline V lookup: CDR1 MGHRA, CDR2 YSYEKL. V was clipped by 4 bases and J by 2 bases; unmatched bases: 6. Donors were ostensibly healthy at sampling, although undocumented immune exposures were probable.

What was sequenced was PBMCs. The origin of this receptor is a man between 18 and 35 years old in good health and CMV-seropositive. The chain has TRBV4-1 and TRBJ2-2; 8 positions match TRBD2. The DNA of the CDR3 is TGCGCCAGCAGCCGAGCGGGGGACGCAAACACCGGGGAGCTGTTTTTT. Amino acid sequence: CASSRAGDANTGELFF.